The sequence of this T cell receptor beta chain was determined in a study of T cell responses to AZD1222 COVID-19 vaccine. The germline CDR1 and CDR2 sequences are LGHDT and YNNKEL (reference sequence). The CDR3 totals 16 residues. The V end lost 1 base, the J end lost 5 bases, and 12 bases lay between the germline ends. Libraries were prepared by immunoSEQ multiplex PCR; TCRdb keeps only in-frame clonotypes and omits some of them. The table includes about 84,000 clones, about 86% detected once. The source was peripheral blood, collected 28 days after the second AZD1222 dose. The sequence came from an adult who received the AZD1222 COVID-19 vaccine. The chain has TRBV3-1 (or the pseudogene TRBV3-2) and TRBJ1-6, with D perhaps matching TRBD1 (5 bases). The CDR3 DNA sequence: TGTGCCAGCAGCCAAGGGTCAGGGACCCATAATTCACCCCTCCACTTT. Translated: CASSQGSGTHNSPLHF.